This T cell receptor (beta chain) was recovered during a study of blood T cells in healthy people across ages. For this clonotype: An end of the junction differs from the germline gene, which may be a read error.

CDR3 size: 13 residues. The germline V gene has CDR1 SQVTM and CDR2 ANQGSEA. Next came a second PCR, run for about 6 to 12 cycles, which used a sample-barcoded 5' primer along with a J-beta primer mix. Sequencing yielded, for each sample, at least 3 million paired-end reads carrying CDR3. TCRdb fed the 5' RACE reads into MiXCR, producing one record per CDR3 protein. The sample holds more than 1 million distinct CDR3 sequences; 35% to 50% are singletons and the top ten take over 15%. The chain is built from TRBV29-1 and TRBJ2-1, with a possible D match to TRBD2 (6 bases). The sequencing input was blood. The source is a woman aged 55-70 years in good health. This chain's CDR3 is CSVDGGKYNVQFF. The CDR3, as DNA: TGCAGCGTTGATGGGGGGAAATACAATGTGCAGTTCTTC.